The T cell receptor beta chain under discussion was sequenced for a study of shared clonotypes between healthy human individuals. V lost 0 bases and J 4 bases, leaving 16 bases between the germline ends. Germline V gene data show CDR1 as MGHRA and CDR2 as YSYEKL. This CDR3 has 16 amino acids. Sequenced by immunoSEQ multiplex PCR; TCRdb stores in-frame clones only, minus some. The sample shows approximately 250,000 clones, 50% to 80% of them seen only once. This sequence originates from a man aged 25-45 years in good health. The V gene is TRBV4-1, the J gene TRBJ2-7; no clear D gene. Sample: memory CD4+ T cells sorted from blood. Subset of the sample: CD45RA-negative fraction. This CDR3 reads CASSQDSDISIYEQYF. The CDR3 nucleotides are TGCGCCAGCAGCCAAGACTCCGACATTTCGATTTACGAGCAGTACTTC.